A single sample gave rise to the 4 T cell receptor beta chains below, sequenced in a study of control samples from healthy donors and cancer patients. Method: immunoSEQ multiplex PCR; TCRdb's copy keeps in-frame clones and lacks some. Among some 97,000 clones, less than 90% were seen once, and the ten largest hold roughly 18%. Sequencing was done on a sample of blood. The receptors stem from a woman aged 50 to 60 in good health.

V usage is TRBV30 and J usage is TRBJ2-6; tentative D call: TRBD1 (6 bases). Germline values: CDR1 GTSNPN, CDR2 SVGIG (reference sequence). Trimming cost V 6 bases and J 0 bases, with 18 bases left between them. The CDR3 loop spans 17 amino acids. CDR3 in amino acids: CACNTGFFNSGANVLTF. CDR3 DNA: TGTGCCTGCAACACAGGGTTTTTTAACTCTGGGGCCAACGTCCTGACTTTC.

This clone occurred many times. In the same sample, other DNA sequences code for this CDR3. The chain combines TRBV4-1 with TRBJ1-5; perhaps TRBD1 as D (5 bases). Looked up from germline, CDR1 is MGHRA and CDR2 is YSYEKL. The V end lost 0 bases, the J end lost 4 bases, and 13 bases lay between the germline ends. This CDR3 has 16 amino acids. The CDR3 coding sequence is TGCGCCAGCAGCCAAGATGGGGGGATTGGAAATCAGCCCCAGCATTTT. Translation: CASSQDGGIGNQPQHF.

This chain links TRBV27 with TRBJ2-2, with 9 bases that match TRBD2. The V gene's germline CDR1 is MNHEY and CDR2 SMNVEV (reference sequence). The CDR3 is 17 amino acids. V was clipped by 5 bases and J by 1 base; unmatched bases: 8. The CDR3 region has the DNA TGTGCCAGCAGTCCAAGGAGACTAGCGGAGAACACCGGGGAGCTGTTTTTT. It specifies CASSPRRLAENTGELFF.

This sequence joins TRBV27 and TRBJ1-2, with D possibly being TRBD1 (6 bases). Germline V gene lookup returns CDR1 MNHEY and CDR2 SMNVEV (reference sequence). V gave up 5 bases and J gave up 6 bases, with 13 bases separating them. The CDR3 is 13 amino acids. The CDR3 DNA sequence: TGTGCCAGCAGTACCACAGGGCGGGATGGCTACACCTTC. Translation: CASSTTGRDGYTF.